This TCR beta chain comes out of a study of blood T cell repertoires in COVID-19. Background on the study: The United States, Italy and Spain supplied acute and convalescent COVID-19 samples.

This CDR3 comprises 13 residues. V gave up 6 bases and J gave up 3 bases; unmatched junction bases: 4. Germline V lookup: CDR1 MDHEN, CDR2 SYDVKM. Source study methods: Amplification of reference gene primers was used by the study to estimate nucleated cell counts. Here immunoSEQ multiplex PCR was the method, and the copy in TCRdb shows in-frame clones only, minus some. From that table come the V and J calls and clone size; the DNA was used to work out D and trimming. Here the sample spans 60,000 to 85,000 clones, roughly 80% being singletons. The chain recombines TRBV28 with TRBJ1-2, with 7 bases aligning to TRBD1. The specimen sequenced was peripheral blood. This clonotype was obtained from a woman aged 55-69 years with acute or convalescent COVID-19. This CDR3 is CASSRDSYYGYTF. CDR3 in DNA: TGTGCCAGCAGCCGGGACAGTTACTATGGCTACACCTTC.